These 19 T cell receptor beta chains originate from one sample sequenced in a study of blood T cell repertoires in COVID-19. The data were produced by immunoSEQ multiplex PCR, yet TCRdb's version contains in-frame clones alone and is incomplete. The top ten clones hold 18% of a sample with around 150,000 clones, more than 75% of them seen once. Sequenced input: peripheral blood. These receptors originate from a man aged 55 to 70 with active or convalescent COVID-19.

A few counts support this clone. The chain joins TRBV2 to TRBJ2-7; 8 nucleotides line up with TRBD2. The CDR3 extends over 13 amino acids. Per germline, CDR1 SNHLY and CDR2 FYNNEI. The J segment lost 6 bases and the V segment lost 6 bases, leaving 7 bases of the junction unmatched. The CDR3 coding sequence is TGTGCCAGCAGGCGGACTAGCCCCCCCGAGCAGTACTTC. It specifies CASRRTSPPEQYF.

The chain uses TRBV11-2 and TRBJ1-6; a weak D match, TRBD1 (5 bases). The V end was cut by 5 bases, the J end by 8 bases, with 16 bases between. The germline V gene encodes CDR1 SGHAT and CDR2 FQNNGV. This CDR3 has 15 residues. CDR3 DNA: TGTGCCAGCAGCCCCCGACAGAGATTCGATTCACCCCTCCACTTT. It yields the protein CASSPRQRFDSPLHF.

V usage is TRBV19 and J usage is TRBJ1-6; weak D call: TRBD1 (6 bases). Trimming stripped 0 bases from V and 9 bases from J, with 12 bases between. The germline gives CDR1 LNHDA, CDR2 SQIVND (reference sequence). CDR3 length: 15 residues. CDR3 in amino acids: CASSIDRGFTSPLHF. The CDR3 DNA follows: TGTGCCAGTAGTATAGACAGGGGTTTTACTTCACCCCTCCACTTT.

This clone has a single count. The J gene is TRBJ2-1, the V gene TRBV18, with TRBD2 matching over 10 bases. The germline CDR1 and CDR2 sequences are KGHSH and LQKENI. This CDR3 has 18 residues. After removal of 3 bases from V and 1 base from J, the junction contained 9 bases not matched to a gene. The CDR3 spells CASSPQSLAGGSYNEQFF. Written as DNA, the CDR3 is TGTGCCAGCTCACCGCAAAGCTTAGCGGGGGGATCCTACAATGAGCAGTTCTTC. Using reference TRBV18 and TRBJ2-1 for the parts outside the CDR3, the full variable domain is NAGVMQNPRHLVRRRGQEARLRCSPMKGHSHVYWYRQLPEEGLKFMVYLQKENIIDESGMPKERFSAEFPKEGPSILRIQQVVRGDSAAYFCASSPQSLAGGSYNEQFFGPGTRLTVL.

The chain links TRBV29-1 to TRBJ1-2; 9 bases are a match to TRBD1. The CDR3 length is 13 residues. Germline CDR1 and CDR2: SQVTM and ANQGSEA. The trim removed 3 bases at V and 5 bases at J, leaving 4 bases unmatched. The CDR3 DNA reads TGCAGCGTTGAGAGCGACAGGGGGTATGGCTACACCTTC. Its translation is CSVESDRGYGYTF.

The chain couples TRBV9 to TRBJ2-7; 8 positions agree with TRBD2. CDR3 length: 15 amino acids. Trimming removed 4 bases from V and 4 bases from J; junction bases left unmatched: 10. From germline, CDR1 is SGDLS and CDR2 YYNGEE. CDR3: CASSPTGGLGYEQYF. CDR3 bases: TGTGCCAGCAGCCCTACCGGGGGACTAGGTTACGAGCAGTACTTC.

This chain links TRBV7-9 with TRBJ1-2; 9 positions match TRBD1. Trimming at V came to 5 bases and at J to 2 bases, leaving 6 bases not matched to a gene. The CDR3 consists of 15 residues. Germline values: CDR1 SEHNR, CDR2 FQNEAQ (reference sequence). CDR3 region: CASSPTGGPNYGYTF. The CDR3, as DNA: TGTGCCAGCAGCCCTACAGGGGGCCCCAACTATGGCTACACCTTC.

This rearrangement joins TRBV4-2 to TRBJ1-5, with 10 nucleotides matching TRBD1. Unmatched junction bases numbered 5, after V lost 4 bases and J lost 2 bases. The CDR3 length is 16 residues. Germline loops: CDR1 LGHNA, CDR2 YNFKEQ. CDR3 sequence (DNA): TGTGCCAGCAGCCCGGACGGGACAGGGGGCAATCAGCCCCAGCATTTT. This sequence encodes CASSPDGTGGNQPQHF.

CDR3 protein: CASSRGLAAGELFF. In nucleotides, the CDR3 is TGTGCCAGCAGCCGCGGACTAGCGGCCGGGGAGCTGTTTTTT. The J gene is TRBJ2-2, the V gene TRBV6-5; 10 positions agree with TRBD2. CDR1 is MNHEY, CDR2 SVGAGI, per germline. J lost 6 bases, V lost 6 bases, and 4 bases had no gene match. This CDR3 is 14 amino acids long.

This chain joins TRBV6-5 and TRBJ2-1; 8 bases map to TRBD1. Per the germline V gene, CDR1 is MNHEY and CDR2 is SVGAGI. The CDR3 runs 15 residues. V gave up 7 bases and J gave up 7 bases; unmatched junction bases: 12. CDR3 in DNA: TGTGCCAGCAACCGACAGGGGACAGTTTGGAATGAGCAGTTCTTC. Its protein product is CASNRQGTVWNEQFF.

The chain recombines TRBV3-1 (or the pseudogene TRBV3-2) with TRBJ2-7, with TRBD1 matching over 7 bases. There are 15 residues in the CDR3. From germline, CDR1 is LGHDT and CDR2 YNNKEL (reference sequence). V shed 3 bases and J 3 bases; nucleotides not matched to a gene: 8. DNA of the CDR3: TGTGCCAGCAGCCATTCGGACAGGAATGGCTACGAGCAGTACTTC. Translated: CASSHSDRNGYEQYF.

V and J are TRBV7-6 and TRBJ2-7; 7 bases are a match to TRBD1. Germline CDR1 SGHVS, CDR2 FNYEAQ. This CDR3 is built from 17 residues. With 5 bases clipped from V and 0 bases from J, the junction kept 13 bases outside the gene matches. CDR3 bases: TGTGCCAGCAGCCCCCTGGGGCAGGGGGTGAGCTCCTACGAGCAGTACTTC. It specifies CASSPLGQGVSSYEQYF.

V usage is TRBV28 and J usage is TRBJ1-6; weak D call: TRBD1 (5 bases). Germline CDR1 MDHEN, CDR2 SYDVKM. Trimming pared 3 bases from V and 6 bases from J, leaving 15 bases between. The CDR3 length is 16 residues. CDR3 coding DNA: TGTGCCAGCAGTTTTCCCCGCGGCGGGGGTAATTCACCCCTCCACTTT. Amino acids: CASSFPRGGGNSPLHF. Based on the CDR3 plus reference TRBV28 and TRBJ1-6, the full variable domain is DVKVTQSSRYLVKRTGEKVFLECVQDMDHENMFWYRQDPGLGLRLIYFSYDVKMKEKGDIPEGYSVSREKKERFSLILESASTNQTSMYLCASSFPRGGGNSPLHFGNGTRLTVT.

V gene TRBV7-2 combines with J gene TRBJ1-6, with D perhaps matching TRBD1 (5 bases). The CDR3 spans 14 residues. V was pared by 3 bases and J by 6 bases, with 9 bases between. Germline CDR1 reads SGHTA; CDR2 reads FQGNSA. In nucleotides, the CDR3 is TGTGCCAGCAGCTTTGGAGACAGTAATTCACCCCTCCACTTT. Amino acids: CASSFGDSNSPLHF.

The rearrangement links TRBV20-1 to TRBJ2-5, with D unclear. This CDR3 region has 11 residues. Germline values: CDR1 DFQATT, CDR2 SNEGSKA (reference sequence). Trimming removed 5 bases at V and 4 bases at J, with 8 bases between. In DNA form, the CDR3 reads TGCAGTGCTCAGTTTGGAGAGACCCAGTACTTC. Protein product: CSAQFGETQYF.

As to this clone: The sample contains more than one DNA sequence encoding this CDR3. V usage is TRBV6-1 and J usage is TRBJ1-1; a possible D gene is TRBD1 (6 bases). The germline V and J ends were trimmed by 3 bases and 2 bases, with 10 bases remaining between them. This CDR3 has 14 amino acids. Germline V lookup: CDR1 MNHNS, CDR2 SASEGT. Written as DNA, the CDR3 is TGTGCCAGCAGTGAGCGGACAGCCAACACTGAAGCTTTCTTT. It specifies CASSERTANTEAFF.

In DNA form, the CDR3 reads TGTGCCAGCAGTTTATCAGGGAGAAGGGAAGCTTTCTTT. Translating gives CASSLSGRREAFF. V and J are TRBV27 and TRBJ1-1, with D uncertain. The ends were cut back, 0 bases at V and 8 bases at J, with 10 bases in the middle. The CDR3 is 13 residues long. The germline V gene has CDR1 MNHEY and CDR2 SMNVEV (reference sequence).

The chain combines TRBV7-8 with TRBJ2-3; 7 bases agree with TRBD2. Germline V gives CDR1 SGHVS, CDR2 FQNEAQ. This CDR3 has 14 residues. The junction had 2 bases not matched to a gene; V was cut back by 5 bases and J by 0 bases. The CDR3 sequence is CASSPRGSTDTQYF. For the CDR3, the DNA is TGTGCCAGCAGCCCGCGGGGGAGCACAGATACGCAGTATTTT.

The chain recombines TRBV9 with TRBJ2-7, with TRBD2 identical over 8 bases. The CDR3 is made up of 16 amino acids. Germline V CDR1 and CDR2: SGDLS, YYNGEE. V was pared by 4 bases and J by 1 base, with 10 bases of the junction left unmatched. In nucleotides, the CDR3 is TGTGCCAGCAGCCCTCGCGGCACGGGAGGGTCCTACGAGCAGTACTTC. Its protein is CASSPRGTGGSYEQYF.